These 18 T cell receptor beta chains were sequenced from one sample in a study of cytomegalovirus exposure and HLA in healthy donors. Amplification used 60 Vbeta primers and 13 Jbeta primers. Clones were sequenced by immunoSEQ multiplex PCR, and TCRdb holds only the in-frame ones, with some missing. The listing records fewer than 250,000 clones. The sample comprised PBMCs. The receptors were gathered from a woman in her 30s in good health and CMV-seropositive.

The V gene is TRBV7-5, the J gene TRBJ1-2. TRBV7-5 is annotated as a pseudogene. The CDR3 is 12 residues long. The CDR3, as DNA: TGTGTCAGAAGGCCGCGGGACTATGGCTACACCTTC. Protein product: CVRRPRDYGYTF.

The chain uses TRBV11-2 and TRBJ2-3; tentative D call: TRBD2 (6 bases). Trimming cost V 4 bases and J 5 bases, with 7 bases left between them. The CDR3 runs to 12 residues. CDR1 and CDR2 from the germline V gene are SGHAT and FQNNGV. The CDR3 protein is CASSSGGDTQYF. The CDR3 DNA follows: TGTGCCAGCAGCTCCGGGGGAGATACGCAGTATTTT.

The chain links TRBV5-4 to TRBJ1-1; D is ambiguous. V was cut by 1 base and J by 5 bases, with 15 bases left in between. The CDR3 spans 15 residues. CDR1 is SGHNT, CDR2 YYREEE, per germline (reference sequence). CDR3 in amino acids: CASSLKRGPGTEAFF. Here the CDR3 DNA reads TGTGCCAGCAGCTTGAAGAGAGGGCCCGGAACTGAAGCTTTCTTT.

The rearrangement uses TRBV5-1 and TRBJ2-7; TRBD1 matches 7 bases. There are 15 residues in the CDR3. The J segment lost 6 bases and the V segment lost 1 base, leaving 10 bases of the junction unmatched. Per the germline V gene, CDR1 is SGHRS and CDR2 is YFSETQ. CDR3 sequence (DNA): TGCGCCAGCAGCTTGTTGGGGACAGACGGTAGCGAGCAGTACTTC. Translation gives CASSLLGTDGSEQYF.

The V gene is TRBV7-2, the J gene TRBJ2-7; 10 bases agree with TRBD2. The germline gives CDR1 SGHTA, CDR2 FQGNSA. The V gene end was trimmed by 5 bases and the J gene end by 6 bases; junction bases not matched to a gene: 7. The CDR3 sequence is 14 residues long. CDR3 residues: CASSPLLAGAEQYF. In nucleotides, the CDR3 is TGTGCCAGCAGCCCTCTCCTAGCGGGAGCCGAGCAGTACTTC.

The rearrangement links TRBV5-5 to TRBJ1-1; D call uncertain. V lost 3 bases, J lost 3 bases, and 15 bases lay in between. The germline V gene encodes CDR1 SGHKS and CDR2 YYEKEE (reference sequence). The length of the CDR3 is 15 residues. This CDR3 is CASSSRYSLDTEAFF. For the CDR3, the DNA is TGTGCCAGCAGCTCGCGCTATTCCCTGGACACTGAAGCTTTCTTT.

The rearrangement uses TRBV19 and TRBJ1-5; 7 bases agree with TRBD1. Germline assignment: CDR1 LNHDA and CDR2 SQIVND (reference sequence). This CDR3 contains 15 residues. The V and J ends lost 5 bases and 1 base, in that order; junction bases with no gene match: 5. CDR3 nucleotides: TGTGCCAGTAGTCCTGACAGGGTGAGCAATCAGCCCCAGCATTTT. It specifies CASSPDRVSNQPQHF. Based on the CDR3 plus reference TRBV19 and TRBJ1-5, the full variable domain is DGGITQSPKYLFRKEGQNVTLSCEQNLNHDAMYWYRQDPGQGLRLIYYSQIVNDFQKGDIAEGYSVSREKKESFPLTVTSAQKNPTAFYLCASSPDRVSNQPQHFGDGTRLSIL.

The rearrangement links TRBV7-2 to TRBJ2-7; TRBD1 aligns across 9 bases. After removal of 2 bases from V and 5 bases from J, the junction contained 7 bases not matched to a gene. Germline V gene sequence: CDR1 SGHTA, CDR2 FQGNSA. The CDR3 consists of 15 residues. The CDR3, as DNA: TGTGCCAGCAGCTTACAAGGACAGGGGTACGACGAGCAGTACTTC. Translated: CASSLQGQGYDEQYF. Based on the CDR3 plus reference TRBV7-2 and TRBJ2-7, the full variable domain is GAGVSQSPSNKVTEKGKDVELRCDPISGHTALYWYRQSLGQGLEFLIYFQGNSAPDKSGLPSDRFSAERTGGSVSTLTIQRTQQEDSAVYLCASSLQGQGYDEQYFGPGTRLTVT.

The chain employs TRBV5-1 and TRBJ2-2, with D perhaps matching TRBD2 (6 bases). V gave up 4 bases and J gave up 0 bases, with 16 bases separating them. Germline CDR1 reads SGHRS; CDR2 reads YFSETQ. There are 17 residues in the CDR3. The CDR3 region has the DNA TGCGCCAGCAGCCTACTAGCACATGGAACGAACACCGGGGAGCTGTTTTTT. This gives the protein CASSLLAHGTNTGELFF.

The CDR3 region is CASSLRTGGETQYF. The CDR3 DNA reads TGTGCCAGCAGCTTAAGAACCGGGGGGGAGACCCAGTACTTC. The V call is TRBV13, the J call TRBJ2-5, with 7 bases matching TRBD2. Germline lookup yields CDR1 PRHDT and CDR2 FYEKMQ (reference sequence). J was trimmed by 5 bases and V by 2 bases; bases with no gene match: 5. CDR3 length: 14 amino acids. The whole variable domain, filled in from reference TRBV13 and TRBJ2-5, reads AAGVIQSPRHLIKEKRETATLKCYPIPRHDTVYWYQQGPGQDPQFLISFYEKMQSDKGSIPDRFSAQQFSDYHSELNMSSLELGDSALYFCASSLRTGGETQYFGPGTRLLVL.

The chain recombines TRBV15 with TRBJ2-5; TRBD1 matches at 9 bases. CDR1 is LNHNV, CDR2 YYDKDF, per germline (reference sequence). Trimming took 5 bases from V and 7 from J; bases not matched to a gene: 11. CDR3 length equals 15 residues. The CDR3 is CATSSHRTGEATQYF. CDR3 bases: TGTGCCACCAGCTCCCATCGGACAGGGGAGGCGACCCAGTACTTC.

The gene calls are TRBV19 and TRBJ2-2; D is uncertain. The CDR3 length is 15 residues. V was trimmed by 6 bases and J by 0 bases, leaving 11 bases between them. Germline CDR1 is LNHDA and CDR2 is SQIVND (reference sequence). CDR3 bases: TGTGCCAGTAGAAAGTTGGGCTCGAACACCGGGGAGCTGTTTTTT. Amino acid sequence: CASRKLGSNTGELFF.

V is TRBV28 and J is TRBJ1-3; TRBD1 matches at 10 bases. The CDR3 sequence is 15 residues long. Germline V gene sequence: CDR1 MDHEN, CDR2 SYDVKM. J was trimmed by 5 bases and V by 7 bases; bases with no gene match: 8. CDR3 protein: CASTPGQGPRNTIYF. CDR3 bases: TGTGCCAGCACCCCGGGACAGGGGCCCCGAAACACCATATATTTT. Supplemented by reference TRBV28 and TRBJ1-3, the full variable domain reads DVKVTQSSRYLVKRTGEKVFLECVQDMDHENMFWYRQDPGLGLRLIYFSYDVKMKEKGDIPEGYSVSREKKERFSLILESASTNQTSMYLCASTPGQGPRNTIYFGEGSWLTVV.

The chain has TRBV2 and TRBJ1-1; D is undetermined. Germline-derived CDR1 and CDR2 are SNHLY and FYNNEI. CDR3 length: 13 residues. The V end lost 10 bases, the J end lost 2 bases, and 14 bases lay between the germline ends. In DNA, the CDR3 is TGTGCCAATGCGAAAGAAGTAAACACTGAAGCTTTCTTT. It encodes CANAKEVNTEAFF.

V and J are TRBV29-1 and TRBJ2-7; weak D call: TRBD1 (6 bases). The V gene's germline CDR1 is SQVTM and CDR2 ANQGSEA. This CDR3 spans 15 amino acids. V was pared by 1 base and J by 0 bases, with 13 bases between. CDR3 amino acids: CSVEGSRGSSYEQYF. The CDR3 DNA reads TGCAGCGTTGAAGGTTCCAGGGGTAGCTCCTACGAGCAGTACTTC.

The chain couples TRBV7-9 to TRBJ2-3, with 11 bases identical to TRBD1. V shed 5 bases, J shed 5 bases, and the junction held 3 bases outside the gene matches. Germline V gives CDR1 SEHNR, CDR2 FQNEAQ (reference sequence). The CDR3 is 14 amino acids. For the CDR3, the DNA is TGTGCCAGCAGCCCGGGACAGGGGGTAGATACGCAGTATTTT. The encoded protein is CASSPGQGVDTQYF.

Note on this clone: This CDR3 is also generated by other DNA sequences in the sample. This chain joins TRBV5-1 and TRBJ2-3, with D possibly being TRBD2 (5 bases). This CDR3 region has 14 residues. Germline V CDR1 and CDR2: SGHRS, YFSETQ. V was clipped by 2 bases and J by 0 bases, with 7 bases between them. CDR3 in amino acids: CASSLGGSTDTQYF. CDR3 bases: TGCGCCAGCAGCTTAGGCGGGAGCACAGATACGCAGTATTTT.

The rearrangement uses TRBV14 and TRBJ1-2; D gene uncertain. V was cut by 3 bases and J by 4 bases, with 6 bases left in between. Germline CDR1 reads SGHDN; CDR2 reads FVKESK. The CDR3 has 12 residues. CDR3 sequence reads: CASSQRLYGYTF. CDR3 coding DNA: TGTGCCAGCAGCCAGAGGCTCTATGGCTACACCTTC. The variable domain in full, completed from reference TRBV14 and TRBJ1-2, reads EAGVTQFPSHSVIEKGQTVTLRCDPISGHDNLYWYRRVMGKEIKFLLHFVKESKQDESGMPNNRFLAERTGGTYSTLKVQPAELEDSGVYFCASSQRLYGYTFGSGTRLTVV.